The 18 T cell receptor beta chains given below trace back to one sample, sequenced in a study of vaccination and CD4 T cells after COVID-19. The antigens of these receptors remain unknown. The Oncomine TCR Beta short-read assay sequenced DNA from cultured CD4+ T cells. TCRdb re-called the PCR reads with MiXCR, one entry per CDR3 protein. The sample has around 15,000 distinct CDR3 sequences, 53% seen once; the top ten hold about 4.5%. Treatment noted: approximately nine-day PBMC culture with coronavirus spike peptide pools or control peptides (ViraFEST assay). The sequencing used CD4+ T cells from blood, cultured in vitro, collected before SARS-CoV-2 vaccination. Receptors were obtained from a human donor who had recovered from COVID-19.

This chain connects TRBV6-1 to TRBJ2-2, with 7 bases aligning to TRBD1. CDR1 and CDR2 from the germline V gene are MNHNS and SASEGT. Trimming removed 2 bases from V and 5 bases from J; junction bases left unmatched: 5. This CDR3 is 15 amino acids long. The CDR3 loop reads CASSEPGQLTGELFF. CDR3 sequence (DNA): TGTGCCAGCAGTGAACCGGGACAGTTAACCGGGGAGCTGTTTTTT.

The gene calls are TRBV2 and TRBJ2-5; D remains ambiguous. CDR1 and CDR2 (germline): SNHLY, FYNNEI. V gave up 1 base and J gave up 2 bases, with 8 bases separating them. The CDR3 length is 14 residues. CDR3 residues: CASSEVYGQETQYF. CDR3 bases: TGTGCCAGCAGTGAAGTGTACGGACAAGAGACCCAGTACTTC.

CDR3 DNA: TGTGCCAGCAGCTTATCCAGGGGACCAAATGAAAAACTGTTTTTT. This sequence encodes CASSLSRGPNEKLFF. The chain employs TRBV7-3 and TRBJ1-4, with D maybe TRBD1 (6 bases). This CDR3 comprises 15 residues. CDR1 and CDR2 (germline): SGHTA, FQGTGA. Trimming removed 2 bases from V and 5 bases from J, with 12 bases in between.

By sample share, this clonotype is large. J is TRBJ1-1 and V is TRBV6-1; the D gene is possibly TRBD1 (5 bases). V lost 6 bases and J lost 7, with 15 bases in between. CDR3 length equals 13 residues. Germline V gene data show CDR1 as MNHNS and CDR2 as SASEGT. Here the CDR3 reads CASSMGPRGEAFF. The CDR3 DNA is TGTGCCAGCAGCATGGGACCGAGGGGTGAAGCTTTCTTT.

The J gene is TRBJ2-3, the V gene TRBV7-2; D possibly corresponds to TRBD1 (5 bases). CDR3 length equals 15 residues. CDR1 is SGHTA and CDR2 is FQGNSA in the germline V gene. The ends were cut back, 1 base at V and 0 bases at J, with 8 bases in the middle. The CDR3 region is CASSLGGQSTDTQYF. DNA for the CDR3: TGTGCCAGCAGCTTAGGGGGCCAGAGCACAGATACGCAGTATTTT.

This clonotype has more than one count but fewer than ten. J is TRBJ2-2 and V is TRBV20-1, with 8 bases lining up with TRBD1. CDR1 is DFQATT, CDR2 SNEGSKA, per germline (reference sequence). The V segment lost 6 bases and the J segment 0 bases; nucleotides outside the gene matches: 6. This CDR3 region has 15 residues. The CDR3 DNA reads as TGCAGTGCGAGGACAGGGTCGCCGAACACCGGGGAGCTGTTTTTT. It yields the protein CSARTGSPNTGELFF.

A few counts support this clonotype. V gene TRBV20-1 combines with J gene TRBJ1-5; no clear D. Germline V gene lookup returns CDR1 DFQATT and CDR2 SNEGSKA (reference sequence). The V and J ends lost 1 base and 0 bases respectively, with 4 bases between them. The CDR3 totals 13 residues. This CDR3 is CSARVNSNQPQHF. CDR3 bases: TGCAGTGCTAGAGTCAATAGCAATCAGCCCCAGCATTTT.

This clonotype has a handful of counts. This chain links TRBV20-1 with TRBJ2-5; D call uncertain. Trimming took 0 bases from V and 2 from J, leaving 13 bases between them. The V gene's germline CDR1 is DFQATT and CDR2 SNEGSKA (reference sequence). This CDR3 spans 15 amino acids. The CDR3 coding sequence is TGCAGTGCTAGAGATCCCCAGGCAGTGCAAGAGACCCAGTACTTC. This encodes CSARDPQAVQETQYF.

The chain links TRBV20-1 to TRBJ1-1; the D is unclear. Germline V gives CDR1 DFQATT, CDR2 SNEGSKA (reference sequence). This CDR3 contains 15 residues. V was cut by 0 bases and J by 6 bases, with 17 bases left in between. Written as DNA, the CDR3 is TGCAGTGCTAGAGATTCCCCTCCGTCTGTCCCTGAAGCTTTCTTT. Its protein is CSARDSPPSVPEAFF.

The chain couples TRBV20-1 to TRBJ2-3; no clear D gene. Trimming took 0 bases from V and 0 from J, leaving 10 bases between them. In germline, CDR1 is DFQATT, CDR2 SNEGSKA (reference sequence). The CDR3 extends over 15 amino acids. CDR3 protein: CSARDSGVSTDTQYF. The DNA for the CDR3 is TGCAGTGCTAGAGATAGTGGCGTTAGCACAGATACGCAGTATTTT.

The DNA for the CDR3 is TGTGCCAGCAGCTTAGTGGCGGGGGCAGGTACCGGGGAGCTGTTTTTT. Translating gives CASSLVAGAGTGELFF. V is TRBV11-2 and J is TRBJ2-2, with D possibly matching TRBD2 (7 bases). The length of the CDR3 is 16 residues. Trimming removed 1 base from V and 5 bases from J, with 14 bases in between. CDR1 and CDR2 (germline): SGHAT, FQNNGV.

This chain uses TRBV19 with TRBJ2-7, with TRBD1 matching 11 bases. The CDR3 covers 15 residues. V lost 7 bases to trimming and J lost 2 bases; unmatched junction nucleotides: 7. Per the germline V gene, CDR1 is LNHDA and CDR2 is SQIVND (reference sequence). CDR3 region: CASTPGQGEPYEQYF. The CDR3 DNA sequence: TGTGCCAGTACCCCGGGACAGGGGGAACCCTACGAGCAGTACTTC.

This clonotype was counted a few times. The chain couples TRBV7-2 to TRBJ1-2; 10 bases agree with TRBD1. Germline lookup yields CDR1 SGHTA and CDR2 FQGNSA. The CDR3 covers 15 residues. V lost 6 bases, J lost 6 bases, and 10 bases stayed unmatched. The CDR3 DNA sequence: TGTGCCAGCAGATCGGACAGGGGGGGAAGGGATGGCTACACCTTC. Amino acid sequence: CASRSDRGGRDGYTF.

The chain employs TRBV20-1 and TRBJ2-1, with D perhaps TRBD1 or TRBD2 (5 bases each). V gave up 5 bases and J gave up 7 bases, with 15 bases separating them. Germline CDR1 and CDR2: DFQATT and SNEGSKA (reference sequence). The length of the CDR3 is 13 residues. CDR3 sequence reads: CSAPGRPSNEQFF. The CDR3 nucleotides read TGCAGTGCTCCGGGACGGCCTAGTAATGAGCAGTTCTTC.

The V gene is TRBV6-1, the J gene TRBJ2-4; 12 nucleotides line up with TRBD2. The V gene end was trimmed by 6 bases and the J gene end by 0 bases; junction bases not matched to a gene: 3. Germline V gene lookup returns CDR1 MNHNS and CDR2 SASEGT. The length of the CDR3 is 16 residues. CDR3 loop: CASRRLAGEAKNIQYF. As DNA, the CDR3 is TGTGCCAGCAGAAGACTAGCGGGGGAAGCCAAAAACATTCAGTACTTC.

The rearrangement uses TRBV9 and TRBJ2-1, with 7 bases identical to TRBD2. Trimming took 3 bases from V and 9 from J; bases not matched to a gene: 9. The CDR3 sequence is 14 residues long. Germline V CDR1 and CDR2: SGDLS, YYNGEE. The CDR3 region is CASSATGGLSEQFF. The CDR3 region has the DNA TGTGCCAGCAGCGCCACGGGGGGTCTTAGTGAGCAGTTCTTC.

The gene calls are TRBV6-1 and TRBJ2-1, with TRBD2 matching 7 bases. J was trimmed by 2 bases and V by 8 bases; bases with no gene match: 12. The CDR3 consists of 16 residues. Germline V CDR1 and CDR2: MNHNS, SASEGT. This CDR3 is CASPVPKRGPYNEQFF. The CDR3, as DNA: TGTGCCAGCCCGGTCCCCAAGCGGGGACCCTACAATGAGCAGTTCTTC.

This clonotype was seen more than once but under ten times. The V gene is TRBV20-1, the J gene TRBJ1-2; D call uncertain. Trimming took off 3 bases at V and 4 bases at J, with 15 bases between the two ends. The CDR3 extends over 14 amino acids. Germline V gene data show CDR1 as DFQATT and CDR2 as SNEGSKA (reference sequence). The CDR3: CSARKKHLSYGYTF. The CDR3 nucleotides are TGCAGTGCTAGGAAAAAACACCTCTCCTATGGCTACACCTTC.